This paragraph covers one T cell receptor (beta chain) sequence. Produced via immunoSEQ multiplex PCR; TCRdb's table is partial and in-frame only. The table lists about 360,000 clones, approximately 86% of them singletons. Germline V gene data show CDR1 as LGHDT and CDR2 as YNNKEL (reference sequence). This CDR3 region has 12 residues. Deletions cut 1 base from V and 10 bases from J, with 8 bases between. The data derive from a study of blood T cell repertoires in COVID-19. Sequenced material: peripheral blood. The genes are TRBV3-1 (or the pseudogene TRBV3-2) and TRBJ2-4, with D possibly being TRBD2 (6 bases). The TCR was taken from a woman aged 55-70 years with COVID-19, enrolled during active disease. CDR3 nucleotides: TGTGCCAGCAGCCAAGCAGGGAGGATTCAGTACTTC. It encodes CASSQAGRIQYF.